The text below deals with one TCR beta chain. This clone's antigen is unknown. Within one base of it there is no much larger clone, and no base qualities were kept. Including cysteine and phenylalanine, the CDR3 has 12 amino acids. The CDR3 DNA has 36 bases and is translated from base 1. Relative to germline, V is 5 bases shorter and J is 7 bases shorter, with 11 bases between their ends. CDR1 SEHNR and CDR2 FQNEAQ were looked up in the germline V gene (reference sequence). This sample is drawn from a study of a mutant IDH1 vaccine in newly diagnosed glioma (dated by TCRdb to the early 2020s). In the study overall: Of the roughly 34 treated patients, about 62% were male and about 40% were female, and the mean age was approximately 40 years. Six visits were used for peripheral blood collection: V03 (baseline), V05, V07, V10, V12 and V13. Before enrollment, patients had received standard therapy of radiotherapy alone, temozolomide alone, or radiochemotherapy with temozolomide; most received the combination. Longitudinal TCRB deep sequencing was done for 25 to 30 treated patients, wherever samples were available for exploratory analyses. The investigation overall reported the following: Immune responses induced by the vaccine were seen in 90% to 95% of patients across multiple MHC alleles. Changes in the top peripheral T cell clonotypes picked up by TCRB sequencing did not appear to be linked to pseudoprogression. Selection of PBMC samples for TCRB deep sequencing was based on availability. According to the authors, sample limitations meant that analyses of patient blood samples could not be reproduced.

The intended sense of this specimen's time point label: baseline, week 1 (first vaccination visit). What this sample's treatment or condition label stands for: pre-vaccination baseline after standard-of-care therapy. The donors had newly diagnosed IDH1-mutant astrocytomas of WHO grade 3 or 4 that showed loss of nuclear ATRX. The samples were drawn from NOA16, a multicentre, single-arm, open-label phase I trial in Germany that tested a mutant IDH1 peptide vaccine in humans for the first time. Blood drawn at visit V03 was used as the baseline sample for immunogenicity testing. The DNeasy Blood and Tissue Kit was used to extract genomic DNA from EDTA blood for TCRB sequencing. Library construction relied on the immunoSEQ multiplex PCR assay. Following the manufacturer's protocol, the hsTCRB Kit was used to amplify rearranged TCR beta chain sequences. TCRB libraries were sequenced on an Illumina MiSeq. On the study's bioinformatics: The kit vendor's proprietary platform handled demultiplexing, trimming and gene mapping. Entries here come from immuneACCESS through TCRdb and include only in-frame sequences with V and J called. Some clones fail to appear in such tables; in the studies checked, an unresolved V gene covers under half of the shortfall, and the cause of the remainder is unknown. The DNA gave D and trimming, while V, J and clone size come from that table. This sample comprises roughly 70,000 clones, more than 70% of them detected only once. The ten largest clones capture 4.6% of the sample.

Sample: peripheral blood mononuclear cells (PBMCs), taken from a glioma patient treated with radiotherapy, temozolomide or both. The clonotype comes from a woman aged 18-35 years with glioma. Some clones in this sample may be carry-over from other donors' samples. The sequence is built from TRBV7-9 and TRBJ1-1; perhaps TRBD1 is the D gene, with 5 bases matching. The encoded CDR3 is CASSPGGNEAFF. The bases read TGTGCCAGCAGCCCTGGGGGGAATGAAGCTTTCTTT. Reference TRBV7-9 and TRBJ1-1 genes cover what lies past the CDR3, so the full variable domain is DTGVSQNPRHKITKRGQNVTFRCDPISEHNRLYWYRQTLGQGPEFLTYFQNEAQLEKSRLLSDRFSAERPKGSFSTLEIQRTEQGDSAMYLCASSPGGNEAFFGQGTRLTVV.